This TCR beta chain is drawn from a study of regulatory T cells in long-lasting Graves disease. Time point defined: newly diagnosed GD, antithyroid drugs for less than 3 months. PBMC RNA served as the TCR library source. Trimming took 6 bases from V and 0 from J; bases not matched to a gene: 11. The CDR3 is made up of 17 amino acids. Germline-derived CDR1 and CDR2 are DFQATT and SNEGSKA (reference sequence). According to the study, TCR beta libraries were built with iRepertoire HTBI primers and CDR3-region Arm-PCR. TCRdb reprocessed the multiplex PCR reads via MiXCR and lists one record per CDR3 protein. The sample has a few hundred thousand distinct CDR3 sequences; 13% to 15% are singletons. This clonotype was counted only a few times. These data were also reused for a study on T cells in Graves' hyperthyroidism and ophthalmopathy.

Here the sequenced sample was peripheral blood mononuclear cells (PBMCs), taken at new diagnosis, from a patient treated with antithyroid drugs. The clonotype was recovered from a woman in her fifties or sixties with Graves disease. The J gene is TRBJ1-6, the V gene TRBV20-1, with 7 bases matching TRBD1. The CDR3 bases are TGCAGTGCCGATACAGGGGAGCGGAGCTCCTATAATTCACCCCTCCACTTT. The encoded protein is CSADTGERSSYNSPLHF.